The next 23 T cell receptor beta chains were all read from a single sample in a study of neoadjuvant nivolumab and ipilimumab in lung cancer. TCRdb keeps only in-frame clones here, not all; method: immunoSEQ multiplex PCR. The sample yields about 6,800 clones, approximately 85% seen once. The material sequenced was tumor tissue, taken after neoadjuvant nivolumab, alone or with ipilimumab, at or shortly before surgery. The receptors were gathered from an adult with non-small cell lung cancer.

The chain links TRBV27 to TRBJ2-3; 8 positions agree with TRBD1. The CDR3 covers 15 residues. J lost 2 bases, V lost 5 bases, and 6 bases had no gene match. Germline V gives CDR1 MNHEY, CDR2 SMNVEV (reference sequence). CDR3 loop: CASSLRTGITDTQYF. CDR3 DNA: TGTGCCAGCAGTCTAAGGACAGGGATCACAGATACGCAGTATTTT.

The chain links TRBV7-2 to TRBJ2-3, with 7 bases that match TRBD2. Trimming removed 1 base from V and 1 base from J; junction bases left unmatched: 5. This CDR3 has 16 amino acids. Germline loops: CDR1 SGHTA, CDR2 FQGNSA. CDR3 protein: CASSLGTSWRTDTQYF. CDR3 in DNA: TGTGCCAGCAGCTTAGGGACTAGTTGGCGCACAGATACGCAGTATTTT. The whole variable domain, filled in from reference TRBV7-2 and TRBJ2-3, reads GAGVSQSPSNKVTEKGKDVELRCDPISGHTALYWYRQSLGQGLEFLIYFQGNSAPDKSGLPSDRFSAERTGGSVSTLTIQRTQQEDSAVYLCASSLGTSWRTDTQYFGPGTRLTVL.

DNA of the CDR3: TGTGCCAGCAGCTTAGTGGACAGGGGCGGCTACACCTTC. It encodes CASSLVDRGGYTF. The chain recombines TRBV7-6 with TRBJ1-2; 9 nucleotides align to TRBD1. The CDR3 loop spans 13 amino acids. Trimming at V came to 1 base and at J to 8 bases, leaving 2 bases not matched to a gene. Germline lookup yields CDR1 SGHVS and CDR2 FNYEAQ. The complete variable domain, with remaining parts taken from reference TRBV7-6 and TRBJ1-2, reads GAGVSQSPRYKVTKRGQDVALRCDPISGHVSLYWYRQALGQGPEFLTYFNYEAQQDKSGLPNDRFSAERPEGSISTLTIQRTEQRDSAMYRCASSLVDRGGYTFGSGTRLTVV.

The CDR3 nucleotides are TGTGCCAGCAGCGAACAGGGGGCAGGCAATCAGCCCCAGCATTTT. This sequence encodes CASSEQGAGNQPQHF. This chain connects TRBV19 to TRBJ1-5, with 9 bases aligning to TRBD1. Trimming took 9 bases from V and 2 from J; bases not matched to a gene: 8. Germline loops: CDR1 LNHDA, CDR2 SQIVND (reference sequence). The CDR3 has 15 residues.

The chain is built from TRBV7-6 and TRBJ1-1; TRBD1 aligns across 9 bases. V lost 1 base to trimming and J lost 6 bases; unmatched junction nucleotides: 6. The length of the CDR3 is 15 residues. CDR1 is SGHVS and CDR2 is FNYEAQ in the germline V gene. The CDR3 DNA is TGTGCCAGCAGCTTAGGGCCGGACAGGGGCCCTGAAGCTTTCTTT. This sequence encodes CASSLGPDRGPEAFF.

The chain couples TRBV18 to TRBJ1-1; 11 bases are shared with TRBD1. Per the germline V gene, CDR1 is KGHSH and CDR2 is LQKENI. V trimming: 4 bases; J trimming: 1 base; junction bases outside the gene matches: 2. This CDR3 has 15 amino acids. This CDR3 is CASSLGQGANTEAFF. The CDR3 DNA reads TGTGCCAGCTCACTAGGACAGGGGGCGAACACTGAAGCTTTCTTT.

CDR3 region: CASSGTGGTETQYF. CDR3 DNA sequence: TGTGCCAGCTCAGGAACAGGGGGCACGGAGACCCAGTACTTC. V gene TRBV18 combines with J gene TRBJ2-5; 9 bases map to TRBD1. Germline trimming cut 5 bases from V and 5 bases from J; bases unmatched to any gene: 6. The CDR3 consists of 14 residues. Germline CDR1 KGHSH, CDR2 LQKENI.

The chain is built from TRBV25-1 and TRBJ1-4; the D gene is possibly TRBD1 (5 bases). This CDR3 is 13 amino acids long. Between the trimmed V and J ends, which lost 4 bases and 8 bases, there was a span of 11 bases. The germline CDR1 and CDR2 sequences are MGHDK and SYGVNS. The CDR3 DNA reads as TGTGCCAGCAGTGGCAGGGTACGGGAAAAACTGTTTTTT. Amino acid sequence: CASSGRVREKLFF. The entire variable domain, with the rest obtained from reference TRBV25-1 and TRBJ1-4, is as follows: EADIYQTPRYLVIGTGKKITLECSQTMGHDKMYWYQQDPGMELHLIHYSYGVNSTEKGDLSSESTVSRIRTEHFPLTLESARPSHTSQYLCASSGRVREKLFFGSGTQLSVL.

V is TRBV5-1 and J is TRBJ2-6, with D hard to call. The CDR3 is 16 amino acids. Germline V lookup: CDR1 SGHRS, CDR2 YFSETQ. Trimming pared 4 bases from V and 0 bases from J, leaving 11 bases between. The CDR3: CASSVDISSGANVLTF. The CDR3 nucleotides are TGCGCCAGCAGCGTTGACATATCCTCTGGGGCCAACGTCCTGACTTTC.

The V call is TRBV5-8, the J call TRBJ2-5, with D uncertain. The CDR3 runs 16 residues. Germline V gene sequence: CDR1 SGHTS, CDR2 YDEGEE. Deletions cut 4 bases from V and 2 bases from J, with 18 bases between. In DNA form, the CDR3 reads TGTGCCAGCAGCCCCGGCGTGGCAGCACGGCAAGAGACCCAGTACTTC. This encodes CASSPGVAARQETQYF.

The V call is TRBV30, the J call TRBJ1-5; a weak D match, TRBD1 (6 bases). The CDR3 contains 13 residues. Trimming removed 0 bases at V and 6 bases at J, with 9 bases between. The germline CDR1 and CDR2 sequences are GTSNPN and SVGIG (reference sequence). CDR3 sequence (DNA): TGTGCCTGGAGTGTACAGGGAACTCAGCCCCAGCATTTT. Translating gives CAWSVQGTQPQHF.

This sequence joins TRBV7-2 and TRBJ2-5; tentative D call: TRBD1 (5 bases). The CDR3 length is 14 residues. V dropped 3 bases and J dropped 4 bases, with 12 bases sitting between them. The germline CDR1 and CDR2 sequences are SGHTA and FQGNSA. The CDR3 DNA is TGTGCCAGCAGCTTTCAGGGTCTTCGAGAGACCCAGTACTTC. Translation: CASSFQGLRETQYF. The entire variable domain, with the rest obtained from reference TRBV7-2 and TRBJ2-5, is as follows: GAGVSQSPSNKVTEKGKDVELRCDPISGHTALYWYRQSLGQGLEFLIYFQGNSAPDKSGLPSDRFSAERTGGSVSTLTIQRTQQEDSAVYLCASSFQGLRETQYFGPGTRLLVL.

This chain links TRBV7-2 with TRBJ2-7; D may be TRBD2 (5 bases). Trimming removed 10 bases from V and 7 bases from J, with 23 bases in between. Germline assignment: CDR1 SGHTA and CDR2 FQGNSA. The CDR3 covers 14 residues. CDR3 protein: CATATLNTAGEQYF. The CDR3 DNA reads TGTGCCACCGCGACCCTTAACACCGCGGGTGAGCAGTACTTC.

The chain carries TRBV5-4 and TRBJ2-7; D tentatively fits TRBD1 or TRBD2 (5 bases each). CDR1 is SGHNT, CDR2 YYREEE, per germline (reference sequence). The CDR3 is 15 amino acids. The V end was cut by 4 bases, the J end by 3 bases, with 17 bases between. This CDR3 reads CASSRETRGFYEQYF. As DNA, the CDR3 is TGTGCCAGCAGCAGGGAAACGAGGGGATTCTACGAGCAGTACTTC.

The genes are TRBV5-3 and TRBJ1-5, with 7 nucleotides matching TRBD1. TRBV5-3 falls under the ORF class, with uncertain function. CDR3 size: 17 residues. J gave up 0 bases and V 0 bases, and 6 bases lay outside the gene matches. CDR3 sequence (DNA): TGTGCCAGAAGCTTGGAAGGACAGGTCGCTAGCAATCAGCCCCAGCATTTT. Its protein is CARSLEGQVASNQPQHF.

The chain joins TRBV5-1 to TRBJ2-7, with TRBD1 matching over 10 bases. The CDR3 contains 15 residues. Germline CDR1 and CDR2: SGHRS and YFSETQ. V shed 4 bases and J 2 bases; nucleotides not matched to a gene: 6. The CDR3 region is CASSPGTGATYEQYF. The CDR3 nucleotides read TGCGCCAGCAGCCCCGGGACAGGGGCTACCTACGAGCAGTACTTC.

The gene calls are TRBV29-1 and TRBJ1-5; 9 bases agree with TRBD1. CDR3 length equals 14 residues. V lost 4 bases, J lost 7 bases, and 8 bases stayed unmatched. CDR1 SQVTM and CDR2 ANQGSEA come from the germline V gene. The CDR3 loop reads CSVVETGGVQPQHF. In DNA form, the CDR3 reads TGCAGCGTTGTCGAGACAGGGGGTGTCCAGCCCCAGCATTTT.

This chain joins TRBV19 and TRBJ2-7, with TRBD1 identical over 7 bases. After removal of 2 bases from V and 7 bases from J, the junction contained 5 bases not matched to a gene. Germline CDR1 and CDR2: LNHDA and SQIVND (reference sequence). The CDR3 spans 13 residues. The CDR3 coding sequence is TGTGCCAGTAGTATAAACCCCAGGGGGGAGCAGTACTTC. Translation gives CASSINPRGEQYF.

The chain carries TRBV25-1 and TRBJ1-2; 8 bases map to TRBD1. Germline CDR1 is MGHDK and CDR2 is SYGVNS. Trimming cost V 7 bases and J 6 bases; bases outside gene matches: 16. The CDR3 loop spans 16 amino acids. CDR3: CASTSPGYDRGHGYTF. CDR3 DNA sequence: TGTGCCAGCACCTCGCCAGGGTATGACAGGGGCCATGGCTACACCTTC.

The rearrangement joins TRBV4-3 to TRBJ2-3, with a possible D match to TRBD2 (5 bases). This CDR3 comprises 16 residues. From germline, CDR1 is LGHNA and CDR2 YSLEER. V lost 0 bases and J lost 3, with 13 bases in between. The DNA of the CDR3 is TGCGCCAGCAGCCAAGATTTGAGGGTTACGACAGATACGCAGTATTTT. This translates into CASSQDLRVTTDTQYF.

The chain uses TRBV5-6 and TRBJ1-4, with D possibly matching TRBD1 (5 bases). Germline V gene data show CDR1 as SGHDT and CDR2 as YYEEEE. With 2 bases removed from V and 8 bases from J, the gap between germline ends came to 10 bases. CDR3 length: 13 residues. The DNA for the CDR3 is TGTGCCAGCAGCTTAGGGACGGGAGAAAAACTGTTTTTT. It encodes CASSLGTGEKLFF. The full variable domain, with the rest looked up from reference TRBV5-6 and TRBJ1-4, is DAGVTQSPTHLIKTRGQQVTLRCSPKSGHDTVSWYQQALGQGPQFIFQYYEEEERQRGNFPDRFSGHQFPNYSSELNVNALLLGDSALYLCASSLGTGEKLFFGSGTQLSVL.

The chain combines TRBV5-1 with TRBJ1-3, with D possibly TRBD1 on 5 matching bases. The CDR3 is 15 residues long. Germline assignment: CDR1 SGHRS and CDR2 YFSETQ. Trimming shortened V by 5 bases and J by 4 bases, and 16 bases separated the two germline ends. This CDR3 is CASRPQGQAGNTIYF. CDR3 DNA sequence: TGCGCCAGCAGGCCCCAGGGTCAGGCAGGAAACACCATATATTTT.

The V and J genes are TRBV6-5 and TRBJ2-5, with D possibly being TRBD1 (6 bases). The CDR3 covers 15 residues. The germline V gene has CDR1 MNHEY and CDR2 SVGAGI. The germline V and J ends were trimmed by 6 bases and 1 base, with 15 bases remaining between them. The CDR3 reads CASSPTGQTQETQYF. CDR3 nucleotide sequence: TGTGCCAGCAGCCCTACTGGACAGACCCAAGAGACCCAGTACTTC.